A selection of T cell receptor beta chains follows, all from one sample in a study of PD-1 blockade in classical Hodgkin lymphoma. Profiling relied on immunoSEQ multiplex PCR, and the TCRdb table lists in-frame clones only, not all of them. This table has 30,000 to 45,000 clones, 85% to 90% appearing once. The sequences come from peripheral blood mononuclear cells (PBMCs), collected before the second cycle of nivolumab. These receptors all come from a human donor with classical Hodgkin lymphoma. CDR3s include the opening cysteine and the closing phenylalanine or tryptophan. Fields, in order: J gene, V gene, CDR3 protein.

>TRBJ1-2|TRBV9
CASSAGQTNYGYTF
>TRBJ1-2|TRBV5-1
CASSLVAEGGGYTF
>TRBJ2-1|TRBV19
CASMGGFVNEQFF
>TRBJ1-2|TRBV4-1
CASSQGGVSNYGYTF
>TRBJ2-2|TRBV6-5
CASSGDRGSGELFF
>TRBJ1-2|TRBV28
CASSQGQEYYGYTF
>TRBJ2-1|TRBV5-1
CASMAGGLGEQFF
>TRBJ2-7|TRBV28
CASSLWTGGGYEQYF
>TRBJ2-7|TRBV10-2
CASSEEHPPYEQYF
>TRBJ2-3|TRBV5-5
CASSLQQGRTDTQYF
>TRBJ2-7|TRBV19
CASSIDLSSEQYF
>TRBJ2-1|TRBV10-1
CASSEVQGHEQFF
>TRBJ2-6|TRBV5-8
CASRFSGANVLTF
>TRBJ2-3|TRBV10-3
CAISLNAGGKADTQYF
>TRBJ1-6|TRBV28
CASSLPGGDNSPLHF
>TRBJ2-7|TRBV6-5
CASSPLDTGMQYF
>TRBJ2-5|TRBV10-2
CASSEGFNQETQYF
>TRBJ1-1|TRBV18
CASSPPSFTEAFF